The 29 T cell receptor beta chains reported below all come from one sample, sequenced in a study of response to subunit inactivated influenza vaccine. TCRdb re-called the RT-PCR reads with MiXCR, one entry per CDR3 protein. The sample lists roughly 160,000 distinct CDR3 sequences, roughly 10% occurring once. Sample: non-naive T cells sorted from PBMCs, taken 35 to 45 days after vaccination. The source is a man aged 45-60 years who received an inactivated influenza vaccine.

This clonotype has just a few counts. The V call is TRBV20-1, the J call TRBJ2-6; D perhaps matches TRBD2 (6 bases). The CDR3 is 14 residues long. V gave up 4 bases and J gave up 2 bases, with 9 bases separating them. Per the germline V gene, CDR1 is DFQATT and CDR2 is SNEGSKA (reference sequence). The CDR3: CSAIGGTGANVLTF. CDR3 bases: TGCAGTGCTATTGGGGGGACTGGGGCCAACGTCCTGACTTTC.

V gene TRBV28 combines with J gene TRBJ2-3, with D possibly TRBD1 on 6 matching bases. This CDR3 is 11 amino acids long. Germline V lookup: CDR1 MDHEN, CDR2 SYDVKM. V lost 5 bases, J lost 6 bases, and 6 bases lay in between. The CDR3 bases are TGTGCCAGCAGTGACAGGGATACGCAGTATTTT. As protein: CASSDRDTQYF. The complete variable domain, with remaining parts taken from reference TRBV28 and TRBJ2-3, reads DVKVTQSSRYLVKRTGEKVFLECVQDMDHENMFWYRQDPGLGLRLIYFSYDVKMKEKGDIPEGYSVSREKKERFSLILESASTNQTSMYLCASSDRDTQYFGPGTRLTVL.

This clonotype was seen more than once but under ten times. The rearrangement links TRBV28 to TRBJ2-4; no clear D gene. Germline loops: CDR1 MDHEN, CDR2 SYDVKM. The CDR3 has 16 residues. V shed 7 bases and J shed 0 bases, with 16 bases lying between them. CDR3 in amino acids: CASNPLKNIAKNIQYF. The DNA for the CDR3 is TGTGCCAGCAACCCACTCAAGAATATAGCCAAAAACATTCAGTACTTC.

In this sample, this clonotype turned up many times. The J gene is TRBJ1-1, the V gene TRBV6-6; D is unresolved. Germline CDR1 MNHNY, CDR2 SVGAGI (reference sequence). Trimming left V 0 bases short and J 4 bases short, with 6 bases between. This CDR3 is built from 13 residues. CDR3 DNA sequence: TGTGCCAGCAGTTACTCGAGAGGCACTGAAGCTTTCTTT. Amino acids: CASSYSRGTEAFF.

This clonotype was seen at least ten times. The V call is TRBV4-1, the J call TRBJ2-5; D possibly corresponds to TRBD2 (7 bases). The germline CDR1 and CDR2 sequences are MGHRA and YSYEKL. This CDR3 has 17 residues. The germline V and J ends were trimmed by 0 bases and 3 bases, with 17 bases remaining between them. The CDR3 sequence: CASSQDPVGGGEETQYF. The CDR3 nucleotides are TGCGCCAGCAGCCAAGATCCAGTGGGGGGGGGCGAAGAGACCCAGTACTTC.

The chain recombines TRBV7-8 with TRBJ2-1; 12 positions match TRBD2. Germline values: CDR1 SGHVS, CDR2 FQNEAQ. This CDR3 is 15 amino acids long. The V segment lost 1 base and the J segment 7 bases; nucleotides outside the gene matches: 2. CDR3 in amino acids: CASSLGTSGTNEQFF. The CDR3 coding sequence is TGTGCCAGCAGCTTAGGGACTAGCGGGACTAATGAGCAGTTCTTC.

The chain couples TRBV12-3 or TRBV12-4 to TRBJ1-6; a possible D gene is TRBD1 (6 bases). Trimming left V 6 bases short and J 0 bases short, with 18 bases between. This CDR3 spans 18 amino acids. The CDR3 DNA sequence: TGTGCCAGCAGAATATACACAGGGCACAGCTCCTATAATTCACCCCTCCACTTT. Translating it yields CASRIYTGHSSYNSPLHF.

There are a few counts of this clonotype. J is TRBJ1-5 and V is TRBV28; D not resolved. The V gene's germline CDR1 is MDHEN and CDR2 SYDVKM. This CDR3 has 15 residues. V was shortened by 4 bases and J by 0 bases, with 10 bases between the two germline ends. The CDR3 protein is CASSSAGFSNQPQHF. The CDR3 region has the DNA TGTGCCAGCAGTTCAGCCGGGTTTAGCAATCAGCCCCAGCATTTT.

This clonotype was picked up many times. CDR3 sequence reads: CASSHGQGAPQYF. The CDR3 nucleotides are TGTGCCAGCAGTCACGGACAGGGCGCACCTCAGTACTTC. The chain links TRBV27 to TRBJ2-7; TRBD1 agrees at 8 bases. The CDR3 covers 13 residues. J gave up 10 bases and V 5 bases, and 10 bases lay outside the gene matches. Germline V gives CDR1 MNHEY, CDR2 SMNVEV (reference sequence).

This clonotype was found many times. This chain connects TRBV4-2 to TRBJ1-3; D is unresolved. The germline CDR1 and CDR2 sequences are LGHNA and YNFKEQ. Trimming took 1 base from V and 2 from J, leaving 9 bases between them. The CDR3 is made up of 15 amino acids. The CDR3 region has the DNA TGTGCCAGCAGCCAAGCACAGCCAACTGGAAACACCATATATTTT. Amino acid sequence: CASSQAQPTGNTIYF.

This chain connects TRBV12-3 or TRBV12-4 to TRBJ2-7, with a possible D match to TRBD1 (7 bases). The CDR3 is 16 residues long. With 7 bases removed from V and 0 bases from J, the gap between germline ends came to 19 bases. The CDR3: CASTSGGGGISYEQYF. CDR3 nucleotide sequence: TGTGCCAGCACCTCAGGAGGGGGCGGGATCTCCTACGAGCAGTACTTC.

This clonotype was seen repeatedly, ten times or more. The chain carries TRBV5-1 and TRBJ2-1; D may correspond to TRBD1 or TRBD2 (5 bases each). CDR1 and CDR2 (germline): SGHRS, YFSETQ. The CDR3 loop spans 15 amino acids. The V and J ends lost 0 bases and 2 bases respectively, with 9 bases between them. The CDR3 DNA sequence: TGCGCCAGCAGCTTGGGAGGGGTTACCTACAATGAGCAGTTCTTC. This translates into CASSLGGVTYNEQFF. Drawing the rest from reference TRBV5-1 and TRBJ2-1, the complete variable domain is KAGVTQTPRYLIKTRGQQVTLSCSPISGHRSVSWYQQTPGQGLQFLFEYFSETQRNKGNFPGRFSGRQFSNSRSEMNVSTLELGDSALYLCASSLGGVTYNEQFFGPGTRLTVL.

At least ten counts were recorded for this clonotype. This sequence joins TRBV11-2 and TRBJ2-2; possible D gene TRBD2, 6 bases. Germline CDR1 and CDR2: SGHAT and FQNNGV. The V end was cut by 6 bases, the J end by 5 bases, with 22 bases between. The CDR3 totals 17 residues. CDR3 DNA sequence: TGTGCCAGCAGAGGGGTAAAAAAATCCCGGGGGACCGGGGAGCTGTTTTTT. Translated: CASRGVKKSRGTGELFF.

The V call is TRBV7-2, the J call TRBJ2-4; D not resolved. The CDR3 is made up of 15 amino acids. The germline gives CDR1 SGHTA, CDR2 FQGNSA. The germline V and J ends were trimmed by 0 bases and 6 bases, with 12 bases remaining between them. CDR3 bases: TGTGCCAGCAGCTTAGCGGTCTCCGGACGAAACATTCAGTACTTC. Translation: CASSLAVSGRNIQYF.

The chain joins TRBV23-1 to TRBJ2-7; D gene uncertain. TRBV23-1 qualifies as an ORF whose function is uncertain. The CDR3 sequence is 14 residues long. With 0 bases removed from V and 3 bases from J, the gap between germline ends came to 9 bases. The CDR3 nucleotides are TGCGCCAGCAGTCAATCCCCCAGCTTCTACGAGCAGTACTTC. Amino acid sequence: CASSQSPSFYEQYF.

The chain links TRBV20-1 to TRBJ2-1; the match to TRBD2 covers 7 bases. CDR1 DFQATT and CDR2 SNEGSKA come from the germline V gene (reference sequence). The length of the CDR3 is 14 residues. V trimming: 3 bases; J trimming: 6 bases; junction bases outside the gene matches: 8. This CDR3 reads CSASDGRGSNEQFF. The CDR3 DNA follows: TGCAGTGCTAGTGACGGGCGGGGGAGCAATGAGCAGTTCTTC.

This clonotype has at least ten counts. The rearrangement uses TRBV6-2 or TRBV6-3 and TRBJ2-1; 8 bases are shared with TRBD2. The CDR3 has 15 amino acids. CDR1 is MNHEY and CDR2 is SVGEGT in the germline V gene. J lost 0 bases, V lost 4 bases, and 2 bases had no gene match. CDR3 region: CASSFLAGSYNEQFF. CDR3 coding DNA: TGTGCCAGCAGTTTCCTAGCGGGCTCCTACAATGAGCAGTTCTTC.

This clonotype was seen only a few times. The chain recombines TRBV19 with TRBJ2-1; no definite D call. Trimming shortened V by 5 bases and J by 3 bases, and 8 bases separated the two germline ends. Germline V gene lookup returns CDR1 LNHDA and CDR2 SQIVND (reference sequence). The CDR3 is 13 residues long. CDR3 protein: CASSSSYYNEQFF. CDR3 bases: TGTGCCAGTAGTTCGTCTTACTACAATGAGCAGTTCTTC.

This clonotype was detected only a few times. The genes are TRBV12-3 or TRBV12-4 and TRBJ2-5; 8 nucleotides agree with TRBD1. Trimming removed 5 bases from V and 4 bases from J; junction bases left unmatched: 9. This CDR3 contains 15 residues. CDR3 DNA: TGTGCCAGCAGTCCACGGACAGGGTTGGTAGAGACCCAGTACTTC. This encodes CASSPRTGLVETQYF.

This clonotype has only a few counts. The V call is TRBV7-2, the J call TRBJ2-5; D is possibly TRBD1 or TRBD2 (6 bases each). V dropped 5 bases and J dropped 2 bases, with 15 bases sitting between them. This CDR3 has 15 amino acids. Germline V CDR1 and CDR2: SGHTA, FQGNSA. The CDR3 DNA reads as TGTGCCAGCAGCCGGGGAAGGGGGGTACAAGAGACCCAGTACTTC. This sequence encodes CASSRGRGVQETQYF.

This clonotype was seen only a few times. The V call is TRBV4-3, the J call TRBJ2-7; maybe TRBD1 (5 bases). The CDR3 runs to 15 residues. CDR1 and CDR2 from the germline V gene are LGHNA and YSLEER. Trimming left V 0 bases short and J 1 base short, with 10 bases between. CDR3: CASSQDRGYSYEQYF. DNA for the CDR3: TGCGCCAGCAGCCAAGATAGGGGCTATTCCTACGAGCAGTACTTC.

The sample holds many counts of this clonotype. In nucleotides, the CDR3 is TGCAGTGCCAGGGGTTCCCACGAGCAGTACTTC. Amino acids: CSARGSHEQYF. J is TRBJ2-7 and V is TRBV20-1; D is possibly TRBD1 (6 bases). Trimming removed 6 bases at V and 5 bases at J, with 11 bases between. Germline CDR1 is DFQATT and CDR2 is SNEGSKA (reference sequence). The length of the CDR3 is 11 residues.

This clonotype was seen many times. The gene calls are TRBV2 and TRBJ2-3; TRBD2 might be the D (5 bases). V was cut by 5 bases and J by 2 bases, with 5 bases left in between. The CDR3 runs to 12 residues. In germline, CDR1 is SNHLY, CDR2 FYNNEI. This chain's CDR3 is CASSRDTDTQYF. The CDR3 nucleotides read TGTGCCAGCAGTCGGGACACAGATACGCAGTATTTT.

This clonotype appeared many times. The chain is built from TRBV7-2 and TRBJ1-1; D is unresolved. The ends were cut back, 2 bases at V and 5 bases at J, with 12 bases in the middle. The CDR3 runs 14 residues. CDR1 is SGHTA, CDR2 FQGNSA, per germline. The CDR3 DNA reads TGTGCCAGCAGCTTAACGGAAAAGAGGACTGAAGCTTTCTTT. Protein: CASSLTEKRTEAFF.

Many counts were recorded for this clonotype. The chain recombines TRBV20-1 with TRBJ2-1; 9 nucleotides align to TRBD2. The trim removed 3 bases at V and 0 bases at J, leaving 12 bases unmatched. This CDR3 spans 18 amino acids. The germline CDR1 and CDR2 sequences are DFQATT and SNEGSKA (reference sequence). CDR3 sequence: CSASLRGSGGRSYNEQFF. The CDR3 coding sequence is TGCAGTGCTAGTCTCCGAGGTAGCGGGGGCCGCTCCTACAATGAGCAGTTCTTC.

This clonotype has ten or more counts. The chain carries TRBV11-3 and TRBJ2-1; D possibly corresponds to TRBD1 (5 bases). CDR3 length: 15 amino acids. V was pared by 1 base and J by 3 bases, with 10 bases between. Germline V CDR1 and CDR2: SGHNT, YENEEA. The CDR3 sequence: CASSLASDSYNEQFF. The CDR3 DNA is TGTGCCAGCAGCTTAGCCTCAGACAGCTACAATGAGCAGTTCTTC.

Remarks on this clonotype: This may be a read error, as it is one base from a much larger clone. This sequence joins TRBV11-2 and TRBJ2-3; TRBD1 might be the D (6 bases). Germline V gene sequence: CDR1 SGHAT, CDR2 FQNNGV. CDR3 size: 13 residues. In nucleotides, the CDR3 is TGTGCCAGCAGGGGGGCTAGCACAGATATGCAGTATTTT. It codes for CASRGASTDMQYF.

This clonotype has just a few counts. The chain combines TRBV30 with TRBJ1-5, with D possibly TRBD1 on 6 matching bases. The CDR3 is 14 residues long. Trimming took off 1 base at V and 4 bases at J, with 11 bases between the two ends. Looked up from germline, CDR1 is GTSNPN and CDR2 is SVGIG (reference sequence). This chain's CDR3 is CAWSAGGLNQPQHF. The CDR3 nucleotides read TGTGCCTGGAGTGCCGGGGGCCTGAATCAGCCCCAGCATTTT.

Here the CDR3 DNA reads TGTGCCAGCAGCCCCTCCGGGCGGCTAGCGAACACTGAAGCTTTCTTT. This sequence encodes CASSPSGRLANTEAFF. This chain links TRBV3-1 with TRBJ1-1; D call uncertain. The CDR3 sequence is 16 residues long. Germline CDR1 is LGHDT and CDR2 is YNNKEL (reference sequence). V gave up 4 bases and J gave up 1 base, with 16 bases separating them. The complete variable domain, with remaining parts taken from reference TRBV3-1 and TRBJ1-1, reads DTAVSQTPKYLVTQMGNDKSIKCEQNLGHDTMYWYKQDSKKFLKIMFSYNNKELIINETVPNRFSPKSPDKAHLNLHINSLELGDSAVYFCASSPSGRLANTEAFFGQGTRLTVV.